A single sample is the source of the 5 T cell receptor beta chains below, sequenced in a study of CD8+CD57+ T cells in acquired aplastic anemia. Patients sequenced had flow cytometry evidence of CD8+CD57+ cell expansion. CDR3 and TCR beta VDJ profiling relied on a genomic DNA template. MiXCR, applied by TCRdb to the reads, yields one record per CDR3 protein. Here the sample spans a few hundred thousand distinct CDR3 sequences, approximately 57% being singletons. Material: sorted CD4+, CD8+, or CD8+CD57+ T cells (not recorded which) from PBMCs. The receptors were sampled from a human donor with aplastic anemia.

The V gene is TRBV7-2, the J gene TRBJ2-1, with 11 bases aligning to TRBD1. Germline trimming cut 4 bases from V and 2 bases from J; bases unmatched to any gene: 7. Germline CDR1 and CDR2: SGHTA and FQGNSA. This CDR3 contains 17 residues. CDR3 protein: CASSSSWGQGAYNEQFF. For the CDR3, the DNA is TGTGCCAGCAGCTCCTCATGGGGACAGGGGGCCTACAATGAGCAGTTCTTC.

The CDR3 nucleotides read TGCAGTGTCCCGCGACCCGGGGGCACAGATACGCAGTATTTT. Amino acid sequence: CSVPRPGGTDTQYF. The chain is built from TRBV20-1 and TRBJ2-3, with a tentative D call TRBD2 (5 bases). Germline-derived CDR1 and CDR2 are DFQATT and SNEGSKA (reference sequence). The CDR3 length is 14 residues. V was pared by 7 bases and J by 1 base, with 15 bases between.

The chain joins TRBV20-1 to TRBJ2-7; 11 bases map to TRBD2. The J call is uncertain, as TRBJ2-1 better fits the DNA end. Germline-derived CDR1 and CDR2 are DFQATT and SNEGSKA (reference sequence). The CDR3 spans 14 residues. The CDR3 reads CSARVLAGGNEQFF. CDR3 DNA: TGCAGTGCTAGAGTCCTAGCGGGAGGAAATGAGCAGTTCTTC.

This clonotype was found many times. CDR3 sequence: CASTTSGEETQYF. The CDR3 coding sequence is TGCGCCAGCACGACTAGCGGGGAAGAGACCCAGTACTTC. The chain recombines TRBV5-1 with TRBJ2-5; TRBD2 matches at 11 bases. CDR1 and CDR2 (germline): SGHRS, YFSETQ. The length of the CDR3 is 13 residues. The J segment lost 3 bases and the V segment lost 6 bases, leaving 1 base of the junction unmatched.

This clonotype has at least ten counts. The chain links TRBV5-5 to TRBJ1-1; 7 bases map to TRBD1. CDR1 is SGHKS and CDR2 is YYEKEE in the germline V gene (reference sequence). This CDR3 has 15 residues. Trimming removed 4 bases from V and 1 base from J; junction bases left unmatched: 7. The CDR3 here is CASSLGQLGNTEAFF. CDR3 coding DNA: TGTGCCAGCAGCCTGGGACAGCTGGGGAACACTGAAGCTTTCTTT. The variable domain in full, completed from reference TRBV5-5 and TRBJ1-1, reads DAGVTQSPTHLIKTRGQQVTLRCSPISGHKSVSWYQQVLGQGPQFIFQYYEKEERGRGNFPDRFSARQFPNYSSELNVNALLLGDSALYLCASSLGQLGNTEAFFGQGTRLTVV.